What follows is one T cell receptor (beta chain) and its context. The sample belongs to a study of blood T cells in healthy people across ages. Germline V gives CDR1 MDHEN, CDR2 SYDVKM. V was pared by 3 bases and J by 6 bases, with 8 bases between. This CDR3 has 12 residues. Sample-barcoded 5' priming and a J-beta primer mix drove a second PCR of about 6 to 12 cycles. Every single cDNA molecule received a tag from a template-switch adaptor with 12 random nucleotides. TCRdb itself ran the 5' RACE reads through MiXCR, one entry per CDR3 protein. The data contain about 1 million distinct CDR3 sequences, approximately 25% of them singletons. These data were also reused for a study on T cells of mothers and their children. As that report states: Samples were obtained from a few healthy Caucasian mothers and their six children. Each child contributed roughly 3.2 million TCR beta CDR3 reads, while each mother contributed over 10 million. Biologically related mothers and children overlapped slightly more than unrelated pairs, a non-significant difference.

The chain combines TRBV28 with TRBJ1-1, with D perhaps matching TRBD1 (6 bases). The TCR originated in a girl aged 2-10 years in good health. Sequencing used blood. The CDR3 bases are TGTGCCAGCAGTTTCAGACAGGCTGAAGCTTTCTTT. Protein sequence: CASSFRQAEAFF.